This is a list of T cell receptor beta chains from one sample in a study of graft-versus-host responses after intestinal transplantation. TCRdb keeps only in-frame clones here, not all; method: immunoSEQ multiplex PCR. The table lists some 80,000 clones, approximately 90% of them singletons. The antigens for these receptors are not known. The source material was unstimulated CD8+ T cells sorted from spleen or lymph node cells, sampled before transplant. Receptors originate from a human donor who was the organ donor for an intestinal transplant. Each CDR3 is given without its conserved first and last residue.

v_gene,CDR3aa
TRBV10-1,ASSRGPDTQY
TRBV5-6,ASSLGRGGGAPEQY
TRBV4-1,ASSQEGFGYT
TRBV19,ASSTGQAGVYEQY
TRBV19,ASRTALNEQF
TRBV29-1,SVEVAGLSYNEQF
TRBV27,ASSLRGNPYEQY
TRBV7-6,ASSSSGGHEQY
TRBV4-1,ASSRGLNSYEQY
TRBV13,ASSLGGTGDREQF
TRBV9,ASSVAGTVGTYEQY
TRBV30,AWSLALSTEAF
TRBV4-2,ASSQVGAGEQY
TRBV11-3,ASSSRDLPYNEQF
TRBV19,ASSPGAGQFLQETQY
TRBV28,ASSLRDVGQGTYEQY
TRBV7-9,ASSTPYDEPSYEQY
TRBV27,ASSLWGEGYEQY
TRBV4-2,ASSQVFEGSEAF
TRBV2,ASTGGTSYEQY
TRBV7-2,ASSFTNTGELF
TRBV4-1,ASSQDSTYSSYNEQF
TRBV27,ASSFGDASYEQY
TRBV10-3,ATLDDSSNQPQH
TRBV11-3,ASSWRSASTFNYGYT
TRBV30,AWQDRGSFYGYT